This entry concerns a single T cell receptor beta chain. This specimen belongs to a study of blood T cells in healthy people across ages. Trimming took 7 bases from V and 0 from J; bases not matched to a gene: 6. This CDR3 comprises 15 residues. Then a second PCR, running about 6 to 11 cycles, was carried out with a sample-barcoded 5' primer and a J-beta primer mix. One entry per CDR3 protein results from TCRdb running MiXCR on the 5' RACE reads. The data contain 1.4 million or so distinct CDR3 sequences, approximately 42% of them singletons. The sample comprised blood. This chain uses TRBV12-3 or TRBV12-4 with TRBJ2-1, with 7 positions matching TRBD1. This TCR was recovered from a woman under 30 in good health. The DNA of the CDR3 is TGTGCCAGCATTCTGACAGGGAGCTCCTACAATGAGCAGTTCTTC. Translation: CASILTGSSYNEQFF.